This T cell receptor beta chain was observed in a study of beta chain features in type 1 diabetes. General study points: The study found fewer insertions and more deletions at VDJ junctions in type 1 diabetes patients.

Reverse transcribing all isolated RNA meant expressed TCRB transcripts were sequenced. There were several million reads on average in the naive, central memory and regulatory T cell samples. Data came from immunoSEQ multiplex PCR; TCRdb stores just in-frame clones and leaves some out. This table holds under 250,000 clones, less than 15% found once. Germline V gene data show CDR1 as SEHNR and CDR2 as FQNEAQ (reference sequence). V was trimmed by 4 bases and J by 4 bases, leaving 10 bases between them. The CDR3 runs to 13 residues. A note on this clone: Its antigen is still unknown.

The material sequenced was naive CD4+ T cells from blood. The sequence was obtained from a woman aged 40 to 49 in good health. This chain uses TRBV7-9 with TRBJ1-2, with D perhaps matching TRBD1 (5 bases). CDR3 sequence: CASSSTGPYGYTF. CDR3 bases: TGTGCCAGCAGCTCAACAGGACCCTATGGCTACACCTTC.